These 17 T cell receptor beta chains were all obtained from the same sample, sequenced in a study of CD8 T cells in Susac syndrome. Random hexamers were used to reverse transcribe about 0.45 to 1 ug of RNA. TCRdb independently ran MiXCR on the immunoSEQ multiplex PCR reads; one entry per CDR3 protein. This sample carries about 60,000 distinct CDR3 sequences, 85% to 95% of them seen once, and the ten largest clones take about 0.6%. Sequenced sample: CD8+ T cells from PBMCs. The receptors originated from a human donor with multiple sclerosis.

This rearrangement joins TRBV7-9 to TRBJ2-1; D unresolved. Looked up from germline, CDR1 is SEHNR and CDR2 is FQNEAQ (reference sequence). Trimming left V 1 base short and J 9 bases short, with 10 bases between. The CDR3 sequence is 13 residues long. The CDR3 DNA follows: TGTGCCAGCAGCTTAGTATTGGGCGGTGAGCAGTTCTTC. Amino acids: CASSLVLGGEQFF.

V and J are TRBV15 and TRBJ2-3; D perhaps matches TRBD2 (5 bases). Trimming stripped 1 base from V and 2 bases from J, with 10 bases between. CDR3 length: 15 residues. CDR1 LNHNV and CDR2 YYDKDF come from the germline V gene (reference sequence). CDR3 DNA sequence: TGTGCCACCAGCAGAGGACGAGCGGACACAGATACGCAGTATTTT. This gives the protein CATSRGRADTDTQYF.

This clonotype was observed a few times. The chain recombines TRBV9 with TRBJ2-1; 9 bases line up with TRBD2. Trimming removed 2 bases from V and 0 bases from J; junction bases left unmatched: 0. The CDR3 runs to 15 residues. CDR1 is SGDLS and CDR2 is YYNGEE in the germline V gene. CDR3 region: CASSVSGSSYNEQFF. The CDR3 DNA reads as TGTGCCAGCAGCGTTAGCGGGAGCTCCTACAATGAGCAGTTCTTC.

This rearrangement joins TRBV7-9 to TRBJ2-7; D gene uncertain. The V end was cut by 3 bases, the J end by 1 base, with 10 bases between. CDR1 SEHNR and CDR2 FQNEAQ come from the germline V gene (reference sequence). The CDR3 consists of 14 residues. The CDR3 protein is CASSFDLTSYEQYF. The CDR3 bases are TGTGCCAGCAGCTTCGACCTTACGTCCTACGAGCAGTACTTC.

V gene TRBV13 combines with J gene TRBJ2-1, with 10 bases matching TRBD1. The CDR3 is made up of 14 amino acids. Trimming took 4 bases from V and 8 from J; bases not matched to a gene: 5. Germline CDR1 PRHDT, CDR2 FYEKMQ (reference sequence). The CDR3 sequence is CASSYLTGGYEQFF. CDR3 nucleotide sequence: TGTGCCAGCAGCTATTTGACAGGGGGCTATGAGCAGTTCTTC.

The gene calls are TRBV7-9 and TRBJ2-7; D is possibly TRBD2 (6 bases). Trimming took off 2 bases at V and 2 bases at J, with 13 bases between the two ends. Germline V CDR1 and CDR2: SEHNR, FQNEAQ (reference sequence). This CDR3 is built from 15 residues. The CDR3 loop reads CASSLNRDFAYEQYF. The CDR3 region has the DNA TGTGCCAGCAGCTTAAACCGGGACTTTGCCTACGAGCAGTACTTC.

The chain is built from TRBV6-5 and TRBJ2-7, with D possibly TRBD1 on 6 matching bases. The V and J ends lost 4 bases and 5 bases respectively, with 12 bases between them. The CDR3 is 13 residues long. Germline V gene sequence: CDR1 MNHEY, CDR2 SVGAGI. CDR3 in DNA: TGTGCCAGCAGTTCGACAGGACGGGACGAGCAGTACTTC. Translating gives CASSSTGRDEQYF.

The chain employs TRBV30 and TRBJ1-2; a possible D gene is TRBD1 (6 bases). Germline lookup yields CDR1 GTSNPN and CDR2 SVGIG (reference sequence). The ends were cut back, 3 bases at V and 1 base at J, with 12 bases in the middle. The CDR3 has 14 residues. The CDR3 nucleotides read TGTGCCTGGAGCGGGGGACATGGTAACTATGGCTACACCTTC. As protein: CAWSGGHGNYGYTF.

This rearrangement joins TRBV4-3 to TRBJ2-1; 10 bases are shared with TRBD2. J gave up 8 bases and V 1 base, and 5 bases lay outside the gene matches. Germline CDR1 and CDR2: LGHNA and YSLEER. This CDR3 is 15 amino acids long. The CDR3 DNA is TGCGCCAGCAGCCAAGGGGCTAGCGGGGGACATGAGCAGTTCTTC. Translating gives CASSQGASGGHEQFF.

The chain recombines TRBV25-1 with TRBJ2-7, with a possible D match to TRBD2 (6 bases). This CDR3 has 12 amino acids. CDR1 and CDR2 (germline): MGHDK, SYGVNS. V was trimmed by 2 bases and J by 6 bases, leaving 8 bases between them. CDR3 amino acids: CASSEQGGEQYF. DNA for the CDR3: TGTGCCAGCAGTGAACAGGGAGGCGAGCAGTACTTC.

In nucleotides, the CDR3 is TGTGCCAGTATGGGCGGGAGGTACGATGAGCAGTTCTTC. This gives the protein CASMGGRYDEQFF. The rearrangement joins TRBV19 to TRBJ2-1; 8 bases align to TRBD2. V lost 7 bases and J lost 8; bases outside the gene matches: 7. The CDR3 contains 13 residues. Germline V gene data show CDR1 as LNHDA and CDR2 as SQIVND (reference sequence).

The chain carries TRBV7-8 and TRBJ2-5; D is perhaps TRBD1 or TRBD2 (5 bases each). The germline V gene encodes CDR1 SGHVS and CDR2 FQNEAQ. The CDR3 totals 14 residues. The V and J ends lost 1 base and 2 bases respectively, with 8 bases between them. The CDR3 here is CASSLGWGQETQYF. The DNA of the CDR3 is TGTGCCAGCAGCTTAGGGTGGGGGCAAGAGACCCAGTACTTC.

The gene calls are TRBV27 and TRBJ1-1; 10 bases are shared with TRBD1. In germline, CDR1 is MNHEY, CDR2 SMNVEV (reference sequence). V dropped 6 bases and J dropped 3; count of bases not matched to a gene: 1. CDR3 length equals 13 residues. The CDR3 bases are TGTGCCAGCAGCGGACAGGGGGACACTGAAGCTTTCTTT. Translated: CASSGQGDTEAFF.

This rearrangement joins TRBV13 to TRBJ2-3; possibly TRBD2 for D (7 bases). Germline CDR1 reads PRHDT; CDR2 reads FYEKMQ (reference sequence). CDR3 length: 17 amino acids. V lost 7 bases and J lost 1, with 21 bases in between. As DNA, the CDR3 is TGTGCCAGCACCCCACCCCAGGGGAGGGCCGGCACAGATACGCAGTATTTT. The encoded protein is CASTPPQGRAGTDTQYF.

The V and J genes are TRBV20-1 and TRBJ2-7, with a tentative D call TRBD1 (5 bases). The V end lost 5 bases, the J end lost 2 bases, and 13 bases lay between the germline ends. The V gene's germline CDR1 is DFQATT and CDR2 SNEGSKA (reference sequence). This CDR3 is 13 amino acids long. The CDR3 region is CSAPFDSPYEQYF. In DNA form, the CDR3 reads TGCAGTGCTCCTTTCGACAGCCCCTACGAGCAGTACTTC.

The chain is built from TRBV7-9 and TRBJ2-7, with TRBD1 matching over 11 bases. The CDR3 is made up of 14 amino acids. J lost 5 bases, V lost 5 bases, and 5 bases had no gene match. In germline, CDR1 is SEHNR, CDR2 FQNEAQ (reference sequence). The CDR3 spells CASSHGQGANEQYF. CDR3 nucleotide sequence: TGTGCCAGCAGCCACGGACAGGGGGCCAACGAGCAGTACTTC.

This chain connects TRBV15 to TRBJ1-5, with D perhaps TRBD1 (6 bases). The length of the CDR3 is 15 residues. Germline assignment: CDR1 LNHNV and CDR2 YYDKDF (reference sequence). Trimming shortened V by 8 bases and J by 7 bases, and 21 bases separated the two germline ends. CDR3 DNA: TGTGCCACCTCCCGAGGTGTGACAGGAGGGCAGCCCCAGCATTTT. Amino acids: CATSRGVTGGQPQHF. Full variable domain (rest looked up from reference TRBV15 and TRBJ1-5): DAMVIQNPRYQVTQFGKPVTLSCSQTLNHNVMYWYQQKSSQAPKLLFHYYDKDFNNEADTPDNFQSRRPNTSFCFLDIRSPGLGDTAMYLCATSRGVTGGQPQHFGDGTRLSIL.